Sequencing of this TCR beta chain was carried out in a study of CD8 T cells in ankylosing spondylitis. This clonotype has only a few counts. As yet, its antigen is unknown. Making the TCR beta libraries involved quantitative 5'-RACE with molecular barcodes. One entry per CDR3 protein results from TCRdb running MiXCR on the 5' RACE reads. The table includes some 240,000 distinct CDR3 sequences, over 8.5% detected once. Germline values: CDR1 GTSNPN, CDR2 SVGIG (reference sequence). After removal of 1 base from V and 6 bases from J, the junction contained 4 bases not matched to a gene. This CDR3 comprises 15 residues. Broader study findings: Reportedly, matched ankylosing spondylitis synovial fluid was significantly enriched for disease-linked clones.

Sequencing input: blood, either unsorted or a sorted T cell fraction (not recorded which). The V gene is TRBV30, the J gene TRBJ1-5; 12 bases match TRBD1. This clonotype was obtained from a male donor with ankylosing spondylitis or in good health (not recorded which). CDR3 sequence: CAWSGGQGAGQPQHF. In DNA, the CDR3 is TGTGCCTGGAGTGGGGGACAGGGGGCCGGTCAGCCCCAGCATTTT.